A single sample is the source of the 25 T cell receptor beta chains below, sequenced in a study of beta chain features in type 1 diabetes. No antigen is known for these receptors. Overall study findings and caveats: Moderately but significantly shorter TCRB CDR3s were found in Type 1 diabetes patients in all four CD4+ subsets.

As every portion of the isolated RNA was reverse transcribed, the sequencing read expressed TCRB transcripts. TCRdb's table, derived via immunoSEQ multiplex PCR, lists solely in-frame clones and lacks some. Counted here are 55,000 to 85,000 clones, almost 50% occurring once; the ten biggest clones make up 0.65% to 0.9%. Sequenced sample: central memory CD4+ T cells from blood. These TCRs come from a young man with type 1 diabetes.

The rearrangement joins TRBV5-1 to TRBJ1-1, with 8 bases aligning to TRBD1. Germline loops: CDR1 SGHRS, CDR2 YFSETQ. The V segment lost 3 bases and the J segment 0 bases; nucleotides outside the gene matches: 4. This CDR3 is 15 amino acids long. CDR3 coding DNA: TGCGCCAGCAGCTACGGGACAGGTCTGAACACTGAAGCTTTCTTT. This translates into CASSYGTGLNTEAFF.

The chain has TRBV12-5 and TRBJ2-7, with TRBD2 matching 12 bases. This CDR3 spans 14 amino acids. V gave up 6 bases and J gave up 5 bases; unmatched junction bases: 5. Germline V gene sequence: CDR1 LGHNT, CDR2 FRNRAP. In nucleotides, the CDR3 is TGTGCTAGTGGGTCGACTAGCGGGAGCGACGAGCAGTACTTC. Translating it yields CASGSTSGSDEQYF.

The chain joins TRBV18 to TRBJ1-2; 7 bases map to TRBD1. The J segment lost 3 bases and the V segment lost 6 bases, leaving 7 bases of the junction unmatched. CDR3 length: 14 amino acids. The V gene's germline CDR1 is KGHSH and CDR2 LQKENI. The CDR3 is CASSLDRNHYGYTF. The CDR3 region has the DNA TGTGCCAGCTCGCTGGACAGGAACCACTATGGCTACACCTTC. Together with reference TRBV18 and TRBJ1-2, the CDR3 gives the full variable domain: NAGVMQNPRHLVRRRGQEARLRCSPMKGHSHVYWYRQLPEEGLKFMVYLQKENIIDESGMPKERFSAEFPKEGPSILRIQQVVRGDSAAYFCASSLDRNHYGYTFGSGTRLTVV.

This chain links TRBV25-1 with TRBJ1-1; a weak D match, TRBD1 (6 bases). This CDR3 comprises 14 residues. Germline lookup yields CDR1 MGHDK and CDR2 SYGVNS. Trimming took off 7 bases at V and 4 bases at J, with 16 bases between the two ends. DNA for the CDR3: TGTGCCAGCACCCCCAGGGGACGCGGCACTGAAGCTTTCTTT. Translating gives CASTPRGRGTEAFF.

The J gene is TRBJ2-3, the V gene TRBV4-2; D not certain. The CDR3 length is 15 residues. Germline CDR1 reads LGHNA; CDR2 reads YNFKEQ. Trimming removed 4 bases at V and 1 base at J, with 12 bases between. The DNA of the CDR3 is TGTGCCAGCAGCCCCGGAGAGTGGGGCACAGATACGCAGTATTTT. This encodes CASSPGEWGTDTQYF.

This clone came up once. The chain links TRBV6-8 to TRBJ2-5; maybe TRBD1 (6 bases). V gave up 6 bases and J gave up 5 bases, with 13 bases separating them. CDR3 size: 13 residues. Germline CDR1 MNHGY, CDR2 SAAAGT. The CDR3 sequence is CASRQGPKETQYF. The CDR3 DNA is TGTGCCAGCAGACAGGGCCCAAAGGAGACCCAGTACTTC.

The chain joins TRBV23-1 to TRBJ2-1; the D gene is possibly TRBD1 (5 bases). TRBV23-1 is identified as an open reading frame with a role that is uncertain. This CDR3 comprises 15 residues. Trimming pared 6 bases from V and 1 base from J, leaving 13 bases between. The CDR3 here is CASSHVNRSYNEQFF. The CDR3 DNA reads as TGCGCCAGCAGCCATGTCAACAGGTCCTACAATGAGCAGTTCTTC.

There are a few counts of this clone. V is TRBV5-4 and J is TRBJ1-4, with D possibly matching TRBD1 (5 bases). Trimming took 4 bases from V and 8 from J, leaving 24 bases between them. The CDR3 spans 17 residues. Germline V CDR1 and CDR2: SGHNT, YYREEE (reference sequence). Here the CDR3 reads CASSQRAPHGGGEKLFF. The DNA of the CDR3 is TGTGCCAGCAGCCAAAGAGCCCCCCACGGGGGTGGAGAAAAACTGTTTTTT.

The V gene is TRBV10-3, the J gene TRBJ1-1; 7 positions match TRBD1. V gave up 6 bases and J gave up 1 base; unmatched junction bases: 8. The CDR3 is 15 amino acids. The germline V gene encodes CDR1 ENHRY and CDR2 SYGVKD. DNA for the CDR3: TGTGCCATCAGCTTCGGACAGGCCAAGAACACTGAAGCTTTCTTT. It specifies CAISFGQAKNTEAFF.

This clone was found a few times. This chain joins TRBV5-1 and TRBJ2-3, with D possibly matching TRBD2 (6 bases). Germline V gene sequence: CDR1 SGHRS, CDR2 YFSETQ. This CDR3 is 16 amino acids long. V was shortened by 4 bases and J by 0 bases, with 15 bases between the two germline ends. The CDR3 spells CASSPGLRLSTDTQYF. DNA of the CDR3: TGCGCCAGCAGCCCGGGACTTCGCCTTAGCACAGATACGCAGTATTTT.

The chain is built from TRBV6-1 and TRBJ1-5, with 8 bases matching TRBD1. The CDR3 sequence is 14 residues long. After removal of 7 bases from V and 2 bases from J, the junction contained 4 bases not matched to a gene. Germline-derived CDR1 and CDR2 are MNHNS and SASEGT. DNA of the CDR3: TGTGCCAGCACCTCACAGGGGGGCAATCAGCCCCAGCATTTT. Residues: CASTSQGGNQPQHF.

The rearrangement joins TRBV27 to TRBJ2-5; TRBD1 agrees at 7 bases. The V gene's germline CDR1 is MNHEY and CDR2 SMNVEV (reference sequence). The ends lost 10 bases at V and 5 bases at J; junction bases unmatched: 10. The CDR3 spans 13 residues. The CDR3 region has the DNA TGTGCCACACGGACAGGTCCAGGGGAGACCCAGTACTTC. Residues: CATRTGPGETQYF.

The chain has TRBV28 and TRBJ1-2; tentatively, D is TRBD1 (5 bases). V was clipped by 10 bases and J by 8 bases, with 23 bases between them. CDR3 length equals 14 residues. Per germline, CDR1 MDHEN and CDR2 SYDVKM. The CDR3 sequence: CATSLPTLQGGYTF. CDR3 nucleotides: TGTGCCACCTCACTACCGACGCTTCAGGGCGGCTACACCTTC.

The chain is built from TRBV2 and TRBJ2-5; 10 positions match TRBD2. The CDR3 has 14 residues. Germline-derived CDR1 and CDR2 are SNHLY and FYNNEI. V lost 4 bases and J lost 5; bases outside the gene matches: 4. The CDR3 DNA reads TGTGCCAGCAGTGCCCTAGCGGGAGTGGAGACCCAGTACTTC. This encodes CASSALAGVETQYF.

This clone was counted only a few times. The J gene is TRBJ2-7, the V gene TRBV11-2; the match to TRBD1 covers 10 bases. The germline V gene encodes CDR1 SGHAT and CDR2 FQNNGV. The V segment lost 6 bases and the J segment 4 bases; nucleotides outside the gene matches: 6. CDR3 size: 14 residues. CDR3 sequence reads: CASRGTGAPYEQYF. Written as DNA, the CDR3 is TGTGCCAGCAGAGGGACAGGGGCCCCATACGAGCAGTACTTC.

This chain joins TRBV19 and TRBJ2-1, with TRBD1 identical over 8 bases. Germline V gives CDR1 LNHDA, CDR2 SQIVND (reference sequence). Trimming cost V 4 bases and J 8 bases; bases outside gene matches: 7. The CDR3 sequence is 14 residues long. The CDR3 DNA reads as TGTGCCAGTAGTACCGGACAGGGTAGCGATGAGCAGTTCTTC. Amino acid sequence: CASSTGQGSDEQFF.

This clone was observed a single time. CDR3 in amino acids: CASSPGQGVSGYTF. The CDR3, as DNA: TGTGCCAGCTCACCGGGACAGGGCGTCTCTGGCTACACCTTC. The chain uses TRBV18 and TRBJ1-2; TRBD1 matches 9 bases. After removal of 3 bases from V and 7 bases from J, the junction contained 6 bases not matched to a gene. Looked up from germline, CDR1 is KGHSH and CDR2 is LQKENI. The length of the CDR3 is 14 residues. Based on the CDR3 plus reference TRBV18 and TRBJ1-2, the full variable domain is NAGVMQNPRHLVRRRGQEARLRCSPMKGHSHVYWYRQLPEEGLKFMVYLQKENIIDESGMPKERFSAEFPKEGPSILRIQQVVRGDSAAYFCASSPGQGVSGYTFGSGTRLTVV.

This clone was seen a few times. V gene TRBV7-9 combines with J gene TRBJ1-5; 8 bases line up with TRBD1. CDR1 is SEHNR and CDR2 is FQNEAQ in the germline V gene (reference sequence). Losses at the gene ends were 5 bases for V and 5 bases for J; bases not matched to a gene: 2. This CDR3 spans 13 amino acids. The CDR3 here is CASSPTGDQPQHF. CDR3 bases: TGTGCCAGCAGCCCGACAGGGGATCAGCCCCAGCATTTT.

With regard to this clone: At one end the junction does not follow the germline gene, possibly because of a read error. The V call is TRBV10-3, the J call TRBJ2-3, with 8 bases aligning to TRBD2. This CDR3 has 15 amino acids. The germline V gene encodes CDR1 ENHRY and CDR2 SYGVKD. The CDR3 DNA reads as TGTGCCGTCAGTGATTTACGCGGGGGGACAGATACGCAGTATTTT. Its protein is CAVSDLRGGTDTQYF.

The rearrangement uses TRBV6-5 and TRBJ2-7, with TRBD2 identical over 9 bases. V shed 2 bases and J 5 bases; nucleotides not matched to a gene: 4. Germline V CDR1 and CDR2: MNHEY, SVGAGI. The CDR3 totals 14 residues. The CDR3 spells CASSYEREAHEQYF. In DNA, the CDR3 is TGTGCCAGCAGTTACGAGCGGGAGGCTCACGAGCAGTACTTC.

The chain links TRBV18 to TRBJ1-5; a possible D gene is TRBD1 (6 bases). Germline values: CDR1 KGHSH, CDR2 LQKENI. V was trimmed by 3 bases and J by 12 bases, leaving 12 bases between them. The CDR3 is 12 residues long. The DNA of the CDR3 is TGTGCCAGCTCACCCAGGGGAGGGGACCAGCATTTT. As protein: CASSPRGGDQHF.

The rearrangement joins TRBV5-6 to TRBJ2-3, with 12 bases identical to TRBD2. The CDR3 consists of 17 residues. Trimming removed 4 bases from V and 2 bases from J; junction bases left unmatched: 8. Germline V gene sequence: CDR1 SGHDT, CDR2 YYEEEE. The CDR3 spells CASSVELAGGFTDTQYF. In DNA, the CDR3 is TGTGCCAGCAGCGTGGAACTAGCGGGGGGCTTCACAGATACGCAGTATTTT.

V and J are TRBV29-1 and TRBJ2-7; 7 nucleotides agree with TRBD1. Per germline, CDR1 SQVTM and CDR2 ANQGSEA. The CDR3 consists of 13 residues. The J segment lost 2 bases and the V segment lost 4 bases, leaving 5 bases of the junction unmatched. CDR3 protein: CSVAGTAAYEQYF. The CDR3 DNA reads TGCAGCGTTGCCGGGACAGCGGCCTACGAGCAGTACTTC.

The chain carries TRBV19 and TRBJ1-2, with TRBD1 identical over 7 bases. The germline CDR1 and CDR2 sequences are LNHDA and SQIVND (reference sequence). This CDR3 has 15 amino acids. Germline trimming cut 8 bases from V and 4 bases from J; bases unmatched to any gene: 13. In nucleotides, the CDR3 is TGTGCCAGTCGAATCGGGACAGCTGACTTCTATGGCTACACCTTC. Its protein product is CASRIGTADFYGYTF.

The chain joins TRBV2 to TRBJ1-5, with D unresolved. Trimming pared 3 bases from V and 7 bases from J, leaving 19 bases between. This CDR3 is built from 16 residues. CDR1 is SNHLY, CDR2 FYNNEI, per germline. CDR3 in DNA: TGTGCCAGCAGTGACAGTGAATTGATTGGTTCGCAGCCCCAGCATTTT. Translated, it gives CASSDSELIGSQPQHF.